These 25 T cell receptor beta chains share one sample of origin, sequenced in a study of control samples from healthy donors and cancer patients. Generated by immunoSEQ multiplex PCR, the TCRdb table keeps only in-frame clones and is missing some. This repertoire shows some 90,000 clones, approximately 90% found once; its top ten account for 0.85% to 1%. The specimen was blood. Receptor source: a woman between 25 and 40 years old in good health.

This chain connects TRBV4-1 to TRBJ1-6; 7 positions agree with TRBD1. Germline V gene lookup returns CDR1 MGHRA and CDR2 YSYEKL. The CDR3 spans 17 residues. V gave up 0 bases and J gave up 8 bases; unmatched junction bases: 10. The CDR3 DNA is TGCGCCAGCAGCCAAGATTCGCGACAGGGCGGGTATTCACCCCTCCACTTT. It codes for CASSQDSRQGGYSPLHF.

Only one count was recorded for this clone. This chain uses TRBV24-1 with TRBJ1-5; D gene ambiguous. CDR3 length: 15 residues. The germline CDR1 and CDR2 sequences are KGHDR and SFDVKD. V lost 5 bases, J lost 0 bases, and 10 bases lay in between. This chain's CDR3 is CATSAGRDSNQPQHF. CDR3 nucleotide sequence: TGTGCCACCAGTGCGGGGAGGGATAGCAATCAGCCCCAGCATTTT.

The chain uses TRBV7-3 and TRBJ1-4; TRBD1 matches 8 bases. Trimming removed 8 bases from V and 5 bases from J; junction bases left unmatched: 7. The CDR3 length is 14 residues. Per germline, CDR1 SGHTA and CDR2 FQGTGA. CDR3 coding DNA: TGTGCCAGCTCTCGGACAGGGATAAATGAAAAACTGTTTTTT. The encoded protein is CASSRTGINEKLFF.

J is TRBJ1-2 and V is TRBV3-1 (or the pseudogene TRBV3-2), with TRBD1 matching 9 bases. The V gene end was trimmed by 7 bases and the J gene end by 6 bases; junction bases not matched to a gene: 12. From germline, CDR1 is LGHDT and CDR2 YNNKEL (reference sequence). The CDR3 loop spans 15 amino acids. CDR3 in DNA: TGTGCCAGCACTAACCTCGGGGGACAGGGTGATGGCTACACCTTC. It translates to CASTNLGGQGDGYTF.

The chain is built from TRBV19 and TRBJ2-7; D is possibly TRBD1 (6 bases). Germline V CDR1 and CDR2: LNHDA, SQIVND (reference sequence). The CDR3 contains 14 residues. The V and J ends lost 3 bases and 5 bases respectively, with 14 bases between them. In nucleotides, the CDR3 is TGTGCCAGTAGTATTCTACAGGGACCCCACGAGCAGTACTTC. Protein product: CASSILQGPHEQYF.

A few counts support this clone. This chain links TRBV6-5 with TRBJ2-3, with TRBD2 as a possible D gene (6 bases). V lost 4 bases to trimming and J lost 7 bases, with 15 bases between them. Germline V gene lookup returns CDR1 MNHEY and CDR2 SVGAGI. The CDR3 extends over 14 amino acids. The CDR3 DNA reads TGTGCCAGCAGTTTGGGGGGTACTTGGAATACGCAGTATTTT. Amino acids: CASSLGGTWNTQYF.

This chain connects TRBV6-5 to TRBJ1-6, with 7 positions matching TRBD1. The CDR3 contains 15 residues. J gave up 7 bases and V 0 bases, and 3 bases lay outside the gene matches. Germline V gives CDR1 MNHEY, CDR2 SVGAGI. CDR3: CASSYSTTGNSPLHF. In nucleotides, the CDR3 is TGTGCCAGCAGTTACTCGACGACAGGGAATTCACCCCTCCACTTT.

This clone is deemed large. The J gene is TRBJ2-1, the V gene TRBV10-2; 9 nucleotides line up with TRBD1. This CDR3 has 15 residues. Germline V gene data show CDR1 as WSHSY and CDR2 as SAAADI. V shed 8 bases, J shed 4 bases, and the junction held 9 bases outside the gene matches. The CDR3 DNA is TGCGCCAGCGGGATGGGGACAGGGCAGTACAATGAGCAGTTCTTC. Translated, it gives CASGMGTGQYNEQFF.

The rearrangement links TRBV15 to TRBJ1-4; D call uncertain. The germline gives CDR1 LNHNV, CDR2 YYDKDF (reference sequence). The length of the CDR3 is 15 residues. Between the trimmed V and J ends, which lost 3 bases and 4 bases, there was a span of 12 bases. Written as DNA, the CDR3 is TGTGCCACCAGCAGGGCCGGGTCCTTTAATGAAAAACTGTTTTTT. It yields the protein CATSRAGSFNEKLFF.

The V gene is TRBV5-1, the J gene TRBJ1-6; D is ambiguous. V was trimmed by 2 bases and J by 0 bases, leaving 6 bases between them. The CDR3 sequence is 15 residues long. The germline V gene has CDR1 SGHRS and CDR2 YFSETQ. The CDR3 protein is CASSFGSSYNSPLHF. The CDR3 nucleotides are TGCGCCAGCAGCTTTGGGAGCTCCTATAATTCACCCCTCCACTTT.

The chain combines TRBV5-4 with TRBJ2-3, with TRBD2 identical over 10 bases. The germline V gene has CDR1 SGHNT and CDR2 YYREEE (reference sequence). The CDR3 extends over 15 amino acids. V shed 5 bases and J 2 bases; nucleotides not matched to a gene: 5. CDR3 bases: TGTGCCAGCAGACCCGGACTAGCGGCCACAGATACGCAGTATTTT. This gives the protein CASRPGLAATDTQYF.

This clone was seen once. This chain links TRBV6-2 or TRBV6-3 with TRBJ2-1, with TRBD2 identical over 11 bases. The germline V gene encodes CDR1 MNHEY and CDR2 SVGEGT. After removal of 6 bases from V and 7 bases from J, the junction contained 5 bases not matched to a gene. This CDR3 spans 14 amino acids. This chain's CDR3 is CASSITSGSNEQFF. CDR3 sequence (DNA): TGTGCCAGCAGCATCACTAGCGGGAGTAATGAGCAGTTCTTC.

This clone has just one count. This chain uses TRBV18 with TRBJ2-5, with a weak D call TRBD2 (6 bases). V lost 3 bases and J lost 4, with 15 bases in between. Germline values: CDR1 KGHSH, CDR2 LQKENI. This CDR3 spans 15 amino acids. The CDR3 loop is CASSPLGGDLETQYF. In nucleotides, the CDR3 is TGTGCCAGCTCACCCCTCGGAGGGGATCTAGAGACCCAGTACTTC.

CDR3 sequence: CASSSRGNTEAFF. The CDR3 DNA is TGTGCCAGCAGCTCCAGGGGGAACACTGAAGCTTTCTTT. V is TRBV7-2 and J is TRBJ1-1; D possibly corresponds to TRBD1 (6 bases). The V gene's germline CDR1 is SGHTA and CDR2 FQGNSA. Trimming shortened V by 4 bases and J by 1 base, and 7 bases separated the two germline ends. The CDR3 has 13 amino acids.

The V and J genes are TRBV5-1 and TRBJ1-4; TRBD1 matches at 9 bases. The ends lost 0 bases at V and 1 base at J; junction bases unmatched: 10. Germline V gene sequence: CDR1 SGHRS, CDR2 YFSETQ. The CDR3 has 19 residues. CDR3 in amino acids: CASSLVVRTGGQTNEKLFF. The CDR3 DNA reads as TGCGCCAGCAGCTTGGTGGTACGCACAGGGGGCCAAACTAATGAAAAACTGTTTTTT.

The CDR3 coding sequence is TGTGCCAGCAGGCAGCGACAGGGAACCTACGAGCAGTACTTC. It yields the protein CASRQRQGTYEQYF. The chain is built from TRBV6-5 and TRBJ2-7; 7 nucleotides line up with TRBD1. The CDR3 runs to 14 residues. Germline loops: CDR1 MNHEY, CDR2 SVGAGI. The junction had 7 bases not matched to a gene; V was cut back by 6 bases and J by 2 bases.

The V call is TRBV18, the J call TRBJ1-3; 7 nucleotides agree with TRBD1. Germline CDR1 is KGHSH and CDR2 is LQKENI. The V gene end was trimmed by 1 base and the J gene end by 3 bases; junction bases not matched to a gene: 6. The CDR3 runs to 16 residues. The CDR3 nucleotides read TGTGCCAGCTCACCACTCGAGGGGGCGCTTGGAAACACCATATATTTT. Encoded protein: CASSPLEGALGNTIYF.

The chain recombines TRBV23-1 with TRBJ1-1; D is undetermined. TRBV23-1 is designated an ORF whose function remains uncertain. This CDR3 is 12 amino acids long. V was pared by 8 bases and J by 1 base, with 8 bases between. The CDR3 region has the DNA TGCGCCAGCTTGTTTAGGAACACTGAAGCTTTCTTT. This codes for CASLFRNTEAFF.

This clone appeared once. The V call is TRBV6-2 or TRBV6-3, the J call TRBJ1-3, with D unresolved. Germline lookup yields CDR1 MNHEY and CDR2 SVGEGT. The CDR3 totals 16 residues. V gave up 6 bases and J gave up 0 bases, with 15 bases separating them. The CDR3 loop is CASSTGPQSSGNTIYF. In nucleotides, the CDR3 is TGTGCCAGCAGCACCGGGCCGCAGAGCTCTGGAAACACCATATATTTT.

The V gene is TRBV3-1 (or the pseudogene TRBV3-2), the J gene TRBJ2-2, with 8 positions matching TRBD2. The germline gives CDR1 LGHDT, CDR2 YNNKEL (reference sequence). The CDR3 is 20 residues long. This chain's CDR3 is CPTTQDNTGGGYTNTGELFF. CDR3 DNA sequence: TGTCCCACCACCCAAGACAACACGGGCGGGGGGTACACGAACACCGGGGAGCTGTTTTTT.

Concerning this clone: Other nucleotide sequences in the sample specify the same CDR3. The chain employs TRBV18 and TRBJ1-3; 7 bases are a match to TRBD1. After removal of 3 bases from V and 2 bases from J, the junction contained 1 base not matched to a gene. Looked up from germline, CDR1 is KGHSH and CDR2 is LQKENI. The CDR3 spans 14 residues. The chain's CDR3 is CASSPGTAGNTIYF. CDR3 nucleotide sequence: TGTGCCAGCTCACCTGGGACAGCTGGAAACACCATATATTTT.

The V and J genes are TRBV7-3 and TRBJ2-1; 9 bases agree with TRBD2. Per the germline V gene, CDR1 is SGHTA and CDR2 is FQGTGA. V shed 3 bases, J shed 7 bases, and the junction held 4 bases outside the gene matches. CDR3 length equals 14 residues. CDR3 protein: CASSLGTSKNEQFF. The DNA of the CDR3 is TGTGCCAGCAGCTTGGGGACTAGCAAGAATGAGCAGTTCTTC.

The CDR3 is CASSYDGIRGTEAFF. In DNA, the CDR3 is TGTGCCAGCAGTTACGACGGGATAAGGGGGACTGAAGCTTTCTTT. The chain combines TRBV6-5 with TRBJ1-1; tentative D call: TRBD1 (6 bases). V was clipped by 2 bases and J by 5 bases, with 15 bases between them. The CDR3 has 15 amino acids. Germline V CDR1 and CDR2: MNHEY, SVGAGI.

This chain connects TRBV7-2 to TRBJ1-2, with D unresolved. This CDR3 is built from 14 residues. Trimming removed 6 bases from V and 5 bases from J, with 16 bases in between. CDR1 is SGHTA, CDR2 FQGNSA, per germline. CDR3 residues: CASRAGIGPYGYTF. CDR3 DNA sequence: TGTGCCAGCAGGGCGGGCATTGGGCCGTATGGCTACACCTTC.

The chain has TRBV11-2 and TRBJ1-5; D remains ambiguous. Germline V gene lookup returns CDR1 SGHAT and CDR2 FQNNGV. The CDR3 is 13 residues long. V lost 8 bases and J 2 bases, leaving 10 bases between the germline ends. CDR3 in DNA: TGTGCCAGCTCCTCCCAAGGCAATCAGCCCCAGCATTTT. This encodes CASSSQGNQPQHF.